This entry lists 9 T cell receptor beta chains sequenced from one sample in a study of blood T cell repertoires in COVID-19. TCRdb keeps only in-frame clones here, not all; method: immunoSEQ multiplex PCR. The sample consists of approximately 75,000 clones, 75% to 90% of them appearing once. Sequencing was performed on peripheral blood. Source of these receptors: a woman of 80 years or more with acute or convalescent COVID-19.

The chain carries TRBV9 and TRBJ1-1; D perhaps matches TRBD1 (6 bases). CDR1 SGDLS and CDR2 YYNGEE come from the germline V gene. This CDR3 comprises 14 residues. Trimming removed 4 bases from V and 0 bases from J, with 10 bases in between. CDR3 in amino acids: CASSPGHLNTEAFF. CDR3 nucleotide sequence: TGTGCCAGCAGCCCGGGACACCTGAACACTGAAGCTTTCTTT.

V is TRBV6-5 and J is TRBJ1-2; the D is unclear. V dropped 0 bases and J dropped 4 bases, with 12 bases sitting between them. Germline-derived CDR1 and CDR2 are MNHEY and SVGAGI. This CDR3 has 15 residues. The CDR3 protein is CASSYSKEAGYGYTF. CDR3 nucleotide sequence: TGTGCCAGCAGTTACTCGAAGGAGGCAGGCTATGGCTACACCTTC.

The chain carries TRBV18 and TRBJ1-1; no clear D gene. Trimming removed 2 bases at V and 2 bases at J, with 15 bases between. The CDR3 loop spans 16 amino acids. CDR1 is KGHSH, CDR2 LQKENI, per germline. The CDR3 sequence: CASSPAPVWSNTEAFF. The CDR3 nucleotides read TGTGCCAGCTCACCAGCGCCGGTCTGGTCAAACACTGAAGCTTTCTTT. The variable domain in full, completed from reference TRBV18 and TRBJ1-1, reads NAGVMQNPRHLVRRRGQEARLRCSPMKGHSHVYWYRQLPEEGLKFMVYLQKENIIDESGMPKERFSAEFPKEGPSILRIQQVVRGDSAAYFCASSPAPVWSNTEAFFGQGTRLTVV.

The chain has TRBV5-4 and TRBJ1-1, with 8 bases matching TRBD1. From germline, CDR1 is SGHNT and CDR2 YYREEE (reference sequence). The CDR3 sequence is 16 residues long. V lost 4 bases, J lost 1 base, and 9 bases stayed unmatched. The CDR3 region has the DNA TGTGCCAGCAGCAGCAGATCCAGGGGGCGGAACACTGAAGCTTTCTTT. Amino acids: CASSSRSRGRNTEAFF. Looking up the rest from reference TRBV5-4 and TRBJ1-1 gives the full variable domain: ETGVTQSPTHLIKTRGQQVTLRCSSQSGHNTVSWYQQALGQGPQFIFQYYREEENGRGNFPPRFSGLQFPNYSSELNVNALELDDSALYLCASSSRSRGRNTEAFFGQGTRLTVV.

V gene TRBV7-9 combines with J gene TRBJ2-7, with a tentative D call TRBD2 (6 bases). Germline CDR1 reads SEHNR; CDR2 reads FQNEAQ (reference sequence). The CDR3 totals 14 residues. The germline V and J ends were trimmed by 1 base and 2 bases, with 9 bases remaining between them. The CDR3 region is CASSLGPGAYEQYF. DNA for the CDR3: TGTGCCAGCAGCTTAGGGCCGGGAGCCTACGAGCAGTACTTC. Variable domain in full (rest from reference TRBV7-9 and TRBJ2-7): DTGVSQNPRHKITKRGQNVTFRCDPISEHNRLYWYRQTLGQGPEFLTYFQNEAQLEKSRLLSDRFSAERPKGSFSTLEIQRTEQGDSAMYLCASSLGPGAYEQYFGPGTRLTVT.

This clone has just a few counts. The chain has TRBV19 and TRBJ1-3; D is perhaps TRBD1 (5 bases). Germline lookup yields CDR1 LNHDA and CDR2 SQIVND (reference sequence). The CDR3 is 15 amino acids. V lost 3 bases, J lost 0 bases, and 9 bases lay in between. CDR3 protein: CASSMGGVSGNTIYF. CDR3 in DNA: TGTGCCAGTAGTATGGGGGGGGTCTCTGGAAACACCATATATTTT.

The chain recombines TRBV9 with TRBJ1-4; 11 nucleotides align to TRBD1. CDR1 and CDR2 from the germline V gene are SGDLS and YYNGEE. CDR3 length: 17 residues. V gave up 4 bases and J gave up 3 bases; unmatched junction bases: 8. The CDR3 spells CASSQGQGGPANEKLFF. Written as DNA, the CDR3 is TGTGCCAGCAGCCAGGGACAGGGGGGTCCGGCTAATGAAAAACTGTTTTTT.

This clone has a single count. The chain carries TRBV3-1 (or the pseudogene TRBV3-2) and TRBJ1-1; D not resolved. This CDR3 has 15 residues. The V end lost 1 base, the J end lost 2 bases, and 11 bases lay between the germline ends. Germline loops: CDR1 LGHDT, CDR2 YNNKEL (reference sequence). The CDR3 sequence is CASSQGATENTEAFF. CDR3 bases: TGTGCCAGCAGCCAAGGAGCCACAGAAAACACTGAAGCTTTCTTT.

This chain uses TRBV19 with TRBJ2-5; no firm D call. Germline V gene data show CDR1 as LNHDA and CDR2 as SQIVND (reference sequence). V dropped 5 bases and J dropped 2 bases, with 9 bases sitting between them. The CDR3 totals 13 residues. The CDR3 loop is CASSSMAQETQYF. The CDR3 DNA is TGTGCCAGTAGTTCGATGGCTCAAGAGACCCAGTACTTC. The full variable domain, completed using reference TRBV19 and TRBJ2-5, is DGGITQSPKYLFRKEGQNVTLSCEQNLNHDAMYWYRQDPGQGLRLIYYSQIVNDFQKGDIAEGYSVSREKKESFPLTVTSAQKNPTAFYLCASSSMAQETQYFGPGTRLLVL.